This T cell receptor beta chain was observed in a study of human T cells and chemical hapten exposure. The time point was: healthy volunteer bleed at 6 weeks. Before extraction, the whole blood was not fractionated, and total RNA was taken from it. As the library was built, unique molecular identifiers were attached to individual cDNA molecules. TCRdb itself ran the RACE reads through MiXCR, one entry per CDR3 protein. Of approximately 84,000 distinct CDR3 sequences listed, over 8.5% are singletons. The specimen was whole blood. The TCR sequence derives from a male donor in good health. Some clones in this sample may be carry-over from other donors' samples.

The CDR3 bases are TGTGCCAGCAGTTACTCGTCCAATTGGGAGGAAAAACTGTTTTTT. Encoded protein: CASSYSSNWEEKLFF. The genes are TRBV6-5 and TRBJ1-4; no clear D. V was clipped by 0 bases and J by 8 bases, with 13 bases between them. This CDR3 spans 15 amino acids. Germline CDR1 reads MNHEY; CDR2 reads SVGAGI.